The T cell receptor (beta chain) under discussion was sequenced for a study of T cells in Graves' hyperthyroidism and ophthalmopathy (dated 2019 in TCRdb). With respect to the entire study: Peripheral blood was sampled at the time of initial diagnosis, prior to any treatment. TCR V-J signatures able to tell the groups apart were searched for in a discovery cohort of more than 90 patients, of whom roughly 42 had Graves' ophthalmopathy and roughly 57 had stable Graves' hyperthyroidism. Prospective prediction of ophthalmopathy was tested in an independent validation cohort consisting of roughly 20 hyperthyroidism patients and 17 patients who later progressed to ophthalmopathy. The roughly 94 discovery patients were randomly split 7:3 into training and test sets. Thyroid tissue and blood T-cell repertoires from about six Graves' hyperthyroidism patients were also compared in the study. Following sampling, methimazole starting at 30 mg daily was given to hyperthyroidism patients, and high-dose intravenous methylprednisolone was given to ophthalmopathy patients. The paper describes TCR Vbeta CDR3 sequencing of about 140 peripheral blood samples, made up of some 42 ophthalmopathy patients, roughly 72 hyperthyroidism patients and 17 progressor patients. General conclusions and limits of the study: Ophthalmopathy was separated from stable hyperthyroidism by a 13 V-J signature model, with approximately 90% sensitivity and about 81% specificity obtained in cross-validation and 80%/75% obtained in testing. In validation, the model predicted progression to ophthalmopathy with around 71% sensitivity and about 72% specificity, a median of about six months before onset. Most expanded thyroid clonotypes (frequency above 0.001) were also detected in blood, a finding suggesting that blood repertoires may reflect thyroid immune responses. No statistical method was used to set the sample size in advance, and investigators knew the group allocation.

At least ten counts were recorded for this clonotype. No cognate antigen has been identified for it. Base qualities are not provided; no much larger clone lies one nucleotide away. The TCR beta CDR3 regions were amplified from the RNA transcripts. The first round of RT-PCR for the TCR CDR3 was performed with the HTBI primer set and the Qiagen OneStep RT-PCR kit. The libraries were constructed in a second round of multiplex PCR and then size-selected and purified. The libraries were sequenced on an Illumina HiSeq2000 using paired-end 100 bp reads. In the paper's pipeline: SOAPnuke was used to process the raw data, with reads discarded if the reads contained adapters or uncalled bases, had a mean Phred below 15, or lacked an exact constant-primer or identifier match. High-quality paired reads were merged with COPE v1.2.5, and unique nucleotide sequences were defined as clonotypes. Clonotypes were aligned to IMGT TRBV, TRBD and TRBJ reference segments using MiTCR v1.1. The analysis included only V-J combinations with a frequency above 0.0001, which together covered 99.2% of the repertoires. A TCS score was defined as the ratio between F50 (clonal expansion) and ExV (chaos), using BLOSUM62-based TCRdist between CDR3 peptides within each V-J. Welch's t-statistics and random forest reduced fewer than 600 V-J features to some 14, which were used in a naive Bayes classifier (R e1071). TCRdb itself trimmed the public reads at Q25 with fastp, ran MiXCR and retained productive beta chains. Rows are combined by CDR3 protein, so each entry shows the most common genes and DNA. These V and J calls rely on TCRdb rather than the paper's analysis. This sample is represented by 350,000 or so distinct CDR3 sequences; around 20% of them were singletons. The ten largest clonotypes hold 50% of the sample.

V and J are trimmed by 6 bases and 4 bases, and the gene matches miss 12 bases of the junction. According to the germline V gene, CDR1 reads SGHAT and CDR2 reads FQNNGV. From the cysteine through the phenylalanine, the CDR3 covers 15 amino acids. Of all the DNA, just the CDR3 is kept, 45 bases in frame from base 1. Stable Graves' hyperthyroidism was defined as the absence of progression to ophthalmopathy over 18 months of follow-up. The hyperthyroidism patients were between 18 and 65 years old and newly diagnosed, with a disease duration of less than 2 months. Any patient with an uncontrolled infection, another autoimmune disease, pregnancy or lactation was excluded. Diagnoses were based on clinical symptoms, serum thyroxine and TRAb, thyroid ultrasound and orbital computed tomography. PBMCs were separated from roughly 10 ml of fresh peripheral blood using Ficoll-Paque density gradient centrifugation. Total RNA was extracted using Trizol reagent, and RNA quality was assessed on an Agilent 2100 Bioanalyzer.

The chain is encoded by TRBV11-2 joined to TRBJ2-7; a stretch of 7 junction bases matches TRBD1. The material sequenced was blood. The receptor's source is a woman between 50 and 59 years old with Graves' hyperthyroidism. The CDR3 reads CASRRTGDSVYEQYF. Here is the DNA: TGTGCCAGCAGGCGAACCGGGGACAGTGTTTACGAGCAGTACTTC. Full variable domain (CDR3 extended with the reference TRBV11-2 and TRBJ2-7 proteins): EAGVAQSPRYKIIEKRQSVAFWCNPISGHATLYWYQQILGQGPKLLIQFQNNGVVDDSQLPKDRFSAERLKGVDSTLKIQPAKLEDSAVYLCASRRTGDSVYEQYFGPGTRLTVT.